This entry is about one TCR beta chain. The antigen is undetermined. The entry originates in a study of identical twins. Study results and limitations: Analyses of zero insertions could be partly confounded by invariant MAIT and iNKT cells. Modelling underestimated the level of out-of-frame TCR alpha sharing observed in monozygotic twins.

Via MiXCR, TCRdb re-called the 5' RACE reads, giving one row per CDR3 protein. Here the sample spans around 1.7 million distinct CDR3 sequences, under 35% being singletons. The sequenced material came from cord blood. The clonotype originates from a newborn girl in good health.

CDR3 nucleotide sequence: TGTGCTAGTGGTTTGGCCGGGGGCTTCTCCTACAATGAGCAGTTCTTC. Protein product: CASGLAGGFSYNEQFF. The chain links TRBV12-5 to TRBJ2-1; tentatively, D is TRBD1 or TRBD2 (6 bases each). Germline V lookup: CDR1 LGHNT, CDR2 FRNRAP. The V and J ends lost 1 base and 0 bases respectively, with 10 bases between them. This CDR3 spans 16 amino acids.